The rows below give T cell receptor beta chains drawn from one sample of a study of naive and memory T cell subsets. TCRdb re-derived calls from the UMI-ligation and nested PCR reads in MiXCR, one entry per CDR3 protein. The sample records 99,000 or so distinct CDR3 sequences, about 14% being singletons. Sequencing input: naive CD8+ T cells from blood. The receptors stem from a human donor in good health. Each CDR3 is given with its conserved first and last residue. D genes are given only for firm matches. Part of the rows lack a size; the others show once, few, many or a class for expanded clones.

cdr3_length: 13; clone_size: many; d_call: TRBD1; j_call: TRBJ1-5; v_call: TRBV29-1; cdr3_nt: TGCAGCGTTGACCCGACAGGGGTTCAGCCCCAGCATTTT; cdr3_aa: CSVDPTGVQPQHF
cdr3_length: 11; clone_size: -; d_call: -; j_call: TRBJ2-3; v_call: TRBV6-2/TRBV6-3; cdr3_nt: TGTGCCAGCAGTTACCCCGATACGCAGTATTTT; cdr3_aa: CASSYPDTQYF
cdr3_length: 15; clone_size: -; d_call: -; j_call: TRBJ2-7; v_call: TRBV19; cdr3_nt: TGTGCCAGTAGTATCCTTCCGGACAGTACCTACGAGCAGTACTTC; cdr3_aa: CASSILPDSTYEQYF
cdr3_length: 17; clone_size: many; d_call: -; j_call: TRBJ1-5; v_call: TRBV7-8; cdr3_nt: TGTGCCAGCAGCTCAAGCCGAACACGAGAGAGCAATCAGCCCCAGCATTTT; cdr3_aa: CASSSSRTRESNQPQHF
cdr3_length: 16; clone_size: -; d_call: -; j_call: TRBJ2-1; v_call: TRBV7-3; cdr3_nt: TGTGCCAGCACCTCCGGCCCCCCGTCGAATTACAATGAGCAGTTCTTC; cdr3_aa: CASTSGPPSNYNEQFF
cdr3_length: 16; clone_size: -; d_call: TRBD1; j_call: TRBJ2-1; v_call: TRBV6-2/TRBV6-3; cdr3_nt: TGTGCCAGCAGTTACACCGGGACAGGGGGGTACAATGAGCAGTTCTTC; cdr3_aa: CASSYTGTGGYNEQFF
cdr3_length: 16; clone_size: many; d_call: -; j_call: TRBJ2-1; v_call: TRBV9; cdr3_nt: TGTGCCAGCAGCGTGAGCGGTGGGAGCTCCTACAATGAGCAGTTCTTC; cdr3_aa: CASSVSGGSSYNEQFF
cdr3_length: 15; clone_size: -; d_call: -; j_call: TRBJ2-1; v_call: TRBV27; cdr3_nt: TGTGCCAGCAGTTTATCGGCGGTCGGTCGCAATGAGCAGTTCTTC; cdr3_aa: CASSLSAVGRNEQFF
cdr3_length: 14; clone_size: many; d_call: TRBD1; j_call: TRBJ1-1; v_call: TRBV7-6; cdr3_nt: TGTGCCAGCAACCAAGGGGAGGGGGCCACTGAAGCTTTCTTT; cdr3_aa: CASNQGEGATEAFF
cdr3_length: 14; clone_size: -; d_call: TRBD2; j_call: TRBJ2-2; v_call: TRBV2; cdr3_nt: TGTGCCAGCAGCGGGGGGGGAAACACCGGGGAGCTGTTTTTT; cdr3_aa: CASSGGGNTGELFF
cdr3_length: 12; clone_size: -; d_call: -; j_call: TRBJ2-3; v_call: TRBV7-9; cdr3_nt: TGTGCCAGCAGCTTCATTCCAGATACGCAGTATTTT; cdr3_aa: CASSFIPDTQYF
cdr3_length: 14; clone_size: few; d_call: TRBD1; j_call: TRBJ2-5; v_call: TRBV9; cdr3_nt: TGTGCCAGCAGCCCCAGGACAGGAGGAGAGACCCAGTACTTC; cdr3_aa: CASSPRTGGETQYF
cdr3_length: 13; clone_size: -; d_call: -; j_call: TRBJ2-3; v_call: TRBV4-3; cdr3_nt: TGCGCCAGCAGCCAAGATTCATCAGATACGCAGTATTTT; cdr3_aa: CASSQDSSDTQYF
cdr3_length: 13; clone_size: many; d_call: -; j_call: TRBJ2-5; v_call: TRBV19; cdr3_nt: TGTGCCAGTAAGGCCGACCTCCAAGAGACCCAGTACTTC; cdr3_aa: CASKADLQETQYF
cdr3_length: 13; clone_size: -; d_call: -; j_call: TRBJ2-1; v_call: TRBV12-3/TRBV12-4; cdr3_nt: TGTGCCAGCGGCCATTTCCGGGGAAGGGAGCAGTTCTTC; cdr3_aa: CASGHFRGREQFF
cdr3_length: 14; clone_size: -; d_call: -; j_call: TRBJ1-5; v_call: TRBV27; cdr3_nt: TGTGCCAGCAGTTTGGCCCCACTGGGTCAGCCCCAGCATTTT; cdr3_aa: CASSLAPLGQPQHF
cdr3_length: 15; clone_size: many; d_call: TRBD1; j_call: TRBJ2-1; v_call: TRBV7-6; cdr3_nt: TGTGCCAGCGCATTTGGGAAAACAGGGGGCAATGAGCAGTTCTTC; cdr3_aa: CASAFGKTGGNEQFF
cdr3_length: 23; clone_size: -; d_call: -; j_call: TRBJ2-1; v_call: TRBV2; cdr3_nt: TGTGCCAGCAGTGAAGCGCTCCCTCGGACAGAACGAGGCGGGATAATTTCCTACAATGAGCAGTTCTTC; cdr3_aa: CASSEALPRTERGGIISYNEQFF
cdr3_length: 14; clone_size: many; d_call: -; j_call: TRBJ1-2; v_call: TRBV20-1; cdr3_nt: TGCAGTGCTAGAGATCTTGGGGGCTACTATGGCTACACCTTC; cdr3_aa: CSARDLGGYYGYTF
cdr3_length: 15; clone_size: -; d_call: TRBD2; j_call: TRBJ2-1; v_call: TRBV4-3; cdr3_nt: TGCGCCAGCAGCCAAGCTAGCGGGGTTGTTGATGAGCAGTTCTTC; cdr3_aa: CASSQASGVVDEQFF
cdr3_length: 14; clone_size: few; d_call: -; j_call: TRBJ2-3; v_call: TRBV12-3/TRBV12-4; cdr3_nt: TGTGCCAGCAGTCCTCACGGTGGCACAGATACGCAGTATTTT; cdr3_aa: CASSPHGGTDTQYF
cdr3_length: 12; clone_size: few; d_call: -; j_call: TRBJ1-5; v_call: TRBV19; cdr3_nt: TGTGCCAGGGCAGGACGCAATCAGCCCCAGCATTTT; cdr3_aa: CARAGRNQPQHF
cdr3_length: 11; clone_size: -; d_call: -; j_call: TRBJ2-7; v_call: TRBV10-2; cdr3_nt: TGCGCCAGCAGTGCAGTCTACGAGCAGTACTTC; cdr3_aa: CASSAVYEQYF
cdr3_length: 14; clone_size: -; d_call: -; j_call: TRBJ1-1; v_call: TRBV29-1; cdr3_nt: TGCAGCGCCGAATGGCAGGGTGTTAACACTGAAGCTTTCTTT; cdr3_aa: CSAEWQGVNTEAFF
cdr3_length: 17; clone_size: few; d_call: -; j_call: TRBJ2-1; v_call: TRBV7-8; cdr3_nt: TGTGCCAGCAGCCACCTTCCCAGTGGAAATATCTACAATGAGCAGTTCTTC; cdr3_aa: CASSHLPSGNIYNEQFF
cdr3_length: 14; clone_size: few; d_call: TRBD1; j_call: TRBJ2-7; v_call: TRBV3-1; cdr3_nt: TGTGCCAGCAGCCGGACAGGGGAGGAATACGAGCAGTACTTC; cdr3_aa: CASSRTGEEYEQYF
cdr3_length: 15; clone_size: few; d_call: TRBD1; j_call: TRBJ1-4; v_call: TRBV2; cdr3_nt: TGTGCCAGCAGTTCGACACAGGGGATGAAGGAAAAACTGTTTTTT; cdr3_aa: CASSSTQGMKEKLFF
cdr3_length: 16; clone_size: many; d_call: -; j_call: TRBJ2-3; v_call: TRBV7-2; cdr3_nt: TGTGCCAGCAGCTTAGCTGGGTGGCGGGCCCACGATACGCAGTATTTT; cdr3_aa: CASSLAGWRAHDTQYF
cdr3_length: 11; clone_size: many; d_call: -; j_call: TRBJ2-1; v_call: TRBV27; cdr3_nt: TGTGCCATACAAAAGGGGCATGAGCAGTTCTTC; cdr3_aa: CAIQKGHEQFF
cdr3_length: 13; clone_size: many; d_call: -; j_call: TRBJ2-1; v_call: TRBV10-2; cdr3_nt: TGCGCCGCACACGACGGCTCCTACAATGAGCAGTTCTTC; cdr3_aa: CAAHDGSYNEQFF
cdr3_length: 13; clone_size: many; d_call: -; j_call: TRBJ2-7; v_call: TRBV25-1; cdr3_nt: TGTGCCAGCAGTGAACCAAGCTCCTACGAGCAGTACTTC; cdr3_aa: CASSEPSSYEQYF
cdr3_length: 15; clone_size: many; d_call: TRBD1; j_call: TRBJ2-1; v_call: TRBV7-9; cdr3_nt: TGTGCCAGCAGCCTCCCGACAGGGGGTAGGAATGAGCAGTTCTTC; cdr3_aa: CASSLPTGGRNEQFF
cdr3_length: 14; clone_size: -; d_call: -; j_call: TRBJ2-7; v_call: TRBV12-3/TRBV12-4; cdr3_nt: TGTGCCAGCAGTTCGGGGACCGGGCCGGTCGAGCAGTACTTC; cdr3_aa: CASSSGTGPVEQYF
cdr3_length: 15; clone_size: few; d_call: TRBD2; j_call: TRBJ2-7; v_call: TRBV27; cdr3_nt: TGTGCCAGCAGTTTTACTAGCGGAAGCTCCTACGAGCAGTACTTC; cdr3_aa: CASSFTSGSSYEQYF
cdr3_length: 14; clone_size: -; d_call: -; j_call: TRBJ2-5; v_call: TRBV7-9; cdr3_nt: TGTGCCAGCAGCCCAAATGGAGCCCAAGAGACCCAGTACTTC; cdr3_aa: CASSPNGAQETQYF
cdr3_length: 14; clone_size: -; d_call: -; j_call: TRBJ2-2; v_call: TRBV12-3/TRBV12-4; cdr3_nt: TGTGCCAGCAGTTTAGGGGGGACCACCGGGGAGCTGTTTTTT; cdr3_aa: CASSLGGTTGELFF
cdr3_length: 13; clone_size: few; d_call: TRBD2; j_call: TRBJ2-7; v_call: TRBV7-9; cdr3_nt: TGTGCCAGCGGGGAGGGGTTGTCCTACGAGCAGTACTTC; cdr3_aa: CASGEGLSYEQYF
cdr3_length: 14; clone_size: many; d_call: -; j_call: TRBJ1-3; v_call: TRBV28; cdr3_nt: TGTGCCAGCAGTTTTCAGGGGCGGGGAAACACCATATATTTT; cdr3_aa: CASSFQGRGNTIYF
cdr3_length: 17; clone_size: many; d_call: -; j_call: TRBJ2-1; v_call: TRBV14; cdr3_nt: TGTGCCAGCAGCCAGGGTCTGTCGACACCTCCCTACAATGAGCAGTTCTTC; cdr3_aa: CASSQGLSTPPYNEQFF
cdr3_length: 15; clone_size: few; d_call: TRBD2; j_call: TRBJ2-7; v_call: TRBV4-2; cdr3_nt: TGTGCCAGCAGCCAATCAGCGGGAGGGCACTACGAGCAGTACTTC; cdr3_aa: CASSQSAGGHYEQYF
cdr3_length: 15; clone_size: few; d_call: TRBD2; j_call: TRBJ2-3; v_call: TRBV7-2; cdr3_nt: TGTGCCAGCATACTTAGCGGGGGGATCGCAGATACGCAGTATTTT; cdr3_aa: CASILSGGIADTQYF
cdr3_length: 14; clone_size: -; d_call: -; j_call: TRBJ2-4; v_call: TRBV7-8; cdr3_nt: TGTGCCAGCAGCCCTACAGTAGCCAAAAACATTCAGTACTTC; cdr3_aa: CASSPTVAKNIQYF
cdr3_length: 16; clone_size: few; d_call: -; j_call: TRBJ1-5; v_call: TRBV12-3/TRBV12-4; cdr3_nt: TGTGCCAGCAGTCCGCCCTCCGAGGGGACCAATCAGCCCCAGCATTTT; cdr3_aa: CASSPPSEGTNQPQHF
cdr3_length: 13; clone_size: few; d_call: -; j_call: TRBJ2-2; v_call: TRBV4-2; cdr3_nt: TGTGCCAGCAGCCAAGGGTGGGCCGGGGAGCTGTTTTTT; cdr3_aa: CASSQGWAGELFF
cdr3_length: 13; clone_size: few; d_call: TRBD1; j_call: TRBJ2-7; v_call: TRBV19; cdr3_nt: TGTGCCAGTAGTCAGGGACAGGGGGTCGAGCAGTACTTC; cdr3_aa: CASSQGQGVEQYF